Below, one T cell receptor beta chain is given with its context. Its antigen has not been determined. No qualities accompany the bases; no much larger clone lies one base away. The data derive from a study of tumor-infiltrating lymphocytes in oesophageal squamous cell carcinoma (dated by TCRdb to about 2016). Spanning cysteine to phenylalanine, the CDR3 consists of 15 amino acids. CDR3 DNA only is kept here, 45 bases in frame from base 1. Receptor amplification or capture employed PCR. The sequencer listed for this sample is Illumina HiSeq 1500. Using fastp trimming at Q25 and MiXCR clonotype assembly, TCRdb reanalyzed the public sequencing data and kept in-frame beta chains. A single entry per CDR3 protein holds the most common genes and DNA from its merged rows. Across this sample there are about 15,000 distinct CDR3 sequences, with about 50% seen only once. The leading ten clones occupy roughly 17% of the sample.

The TCR sequence derives from a male donor with esophageal squamous cell carcinoma. Sequencing used esophageal tumor tissue. The chain couples TRBV12-3 or TRBV12-4 to TRBJ2-3; TRBD2 agrees with 9 junctional bases. The J call may be faulty, since TRBJ2-1 better matches the DNA end. This receptor carries the CDR3 CASSLVRGGNNEQFF. The DNA sequence is as follows: TGTGCCAGCAGTTTGGTGCGGGGGGGGAACAATGAGCAGTTCTTC.